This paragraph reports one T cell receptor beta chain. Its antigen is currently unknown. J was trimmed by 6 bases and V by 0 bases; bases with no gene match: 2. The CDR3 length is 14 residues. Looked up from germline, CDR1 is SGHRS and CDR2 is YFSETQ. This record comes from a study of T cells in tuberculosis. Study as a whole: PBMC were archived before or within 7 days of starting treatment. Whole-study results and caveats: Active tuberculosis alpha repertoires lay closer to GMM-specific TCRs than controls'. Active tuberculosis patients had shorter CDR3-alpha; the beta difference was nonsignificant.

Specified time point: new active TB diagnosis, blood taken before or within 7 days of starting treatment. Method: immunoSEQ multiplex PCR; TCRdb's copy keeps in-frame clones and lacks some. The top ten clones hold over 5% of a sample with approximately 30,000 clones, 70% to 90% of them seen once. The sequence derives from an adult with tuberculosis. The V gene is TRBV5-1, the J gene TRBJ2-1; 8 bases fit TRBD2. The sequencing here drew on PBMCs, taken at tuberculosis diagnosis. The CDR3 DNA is TGCGCCAGCAGCTTGGCGCTAGCGGGCAATGAGCAGTTCTTC. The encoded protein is CASSLALAGNEQFF.